Each of the 29 T cell receptor beta chains below was sequenced from the same sample in a study of blood T cell repertoires in COVID-19. Using immunoSEQ multiplex PCR, the repertoire was profiled, and TCRdb retains in-frame clones only, with some absent. The sample shows approximately 300,000 clones, roughly 90% of them seen only once. Sequencing input: PBMCs or T cells enriched from blood (not recorded which). These TCRs come from a woman aged 30 to 39 who had recovered from COVID-19.

The rearrangement links TRBV7-2 to TRBJ1-6; D not certain. V was pared by 2 bases and J by 8 bases, with 4 bases between. This CDR3 contains 12 residues. Germline loops: CDR1 SGHTA, CDR2 FQGNSA. CDR3 DNA sequence: TGTGCCAGCAGCTTACAGGATTCACCCCTCCACTTT. It specifies CASSLQDSPLHF.

This rearrangement joins TRBV2 to TRBJ2-5; 7 positions agree with TRBD1. V shed 7 bases, J shed 5 bases, and the junction held 4 bases outside the gene matches. CDR1 and CDR2 from the germline V gene are SNHLY and FYNNEI. The CDR3 runs to 12 residues. The CDR3 loop reads CASKGAGETQYF. The CDR3, as DNA: TGTGCCAGCAAGGGGGCTGGGGAGACCCAGTACTTC.

The J gene is TRBJ2-4, the V gene TRBV11-3; 8 positions agree with TRBD2. With 6 bases clipped from V and 7 bases from J, the junction kept 8 bases outside the gene matches. CDR3 length equals 14 residues. Germline V gene sequence: CDR1 SGHNT, CDR2 YENEEA. This CDR3 is CASRPGLAVNIQYF. CDR3 bases: TGTGCCAGCAGACCTGGACTAGCTGTTAACATTCAGTACTTC.

The chain recombines TRBV18 with TRBJ2-7; 9 bases agree with TRBD1. Trimming removed 5 bases from V and 3 bases from J; junction bases left unmatched: 5. The germline CDR1 and CDR2 sequences are KGHSH and LQKENI. The CDR3 covers 14 residues. Here the CDR3 reads CASSGGQGIYEQYF. CDR3 bases: TGTGCCAGCTCAGGGGGACAGGGTATCTACGAGCAGTACTTC.

This chain links TRBV27 with TRBJ1-6, with a weak D call TRBD1 (5 bases). Germline loops: CDR1 MNHEY, CDR2 SMNVEV (reference sequence). The CDR3 sequence is 16 residues long. The V and J ends lost 0 bases and 7 bases respectively, with 13 bases between them. CDR3 protein: CASSLSGRAGNSPLHF. CDR3 nucleotide sequence: TGTGCCAGCAGTTTATCCGGCAGGGCGGGAAATTCACCCCTCCACTTT.

The J gene is TRBJ2-7, the V gene TRBV28; 13 nucleotides line up with TRBD2. The V and J ends lost 6 bases and 1 base, in that order; junction bases with no gene match: 9. This CDR3 has 17 residues. Germline V gene lookup returns CDR1 MDHEN and CDR2 SYDVKM. CDR3 amino acids: CASSVTGGLAGSYEQYF. As DNA, the CDR3 is TGTGCCAGCAGCGTTACGGGGGGACTAGCGGGGTCCTACGAGCAGTACTTC. Full variable domain (outside the CDR3, taken from reference TRBV28 and TRBJ2-7): DVKVTQSSRYLVKRTGEKVFLECVQDMDHENMFWYRQDPGLGLRLIYFSYDVKMKEKGDIPEGYSVSREKKERFSLILESASTNQTSMYLCASSVTGGLAGSYEQYFGPGTRLTVT.

V is TRBV2 and J is TRBJ2-3; D remains unclear. V was pared by 7 bases and J by 0 bases, with 17 bases between. The CDR3 sequence is 16 residues long. CDR1 SNHLY and CDR2 FYNNEI come from the germline V gene. CDR3 amino acids: CASTQLGLTSTDTQYF. The CDR3 DNA reads as TGTGCCAGCACCCAATTGGGCTTAACTAGCACAGATACGCAGTATTTT. Full variable domain (missing parts from reference TRBV2 and TRBJ2-3): EPEVTQTPSHQVTQMGQEVILRCVPISNHLYFYWYRQILGQKVEFLVSFYNNEISEKSEIFDDQFSVERPDGSNFTLKIRSTKLEDSAMYFCASTQLGLTSTDTQYFGPGTRLTVL.

This clone occurred many times. The gene calls are TRBV5-5 and TRBJ2-7, with TRBD1 as a possible D gene (5 bases). Per the germline V gene, CDR1 is SGHKS and CDR2 is YYEKEE (reference sequence). This CDR3 is built from 14 residues. Trimming pared 1 base from V and 2 bases from J, leaving 10 bases between. The CDR3 nucleotides are TGTGCCAGCAGCTTGAGTCAGGGCCCCTACGAGCAGTACTTC. Its translation is CASSLSQGPYEQYF.

This clone was counted only a few times. The chain joins TRBV10-3 to TRBJ1-2; 7 nucleotides match TRBD1. V lost 3 bases, J lost 4 bases, and 11 bases stayed unmatched. CDR1 is ENHRY and CDR2 is SYGVKD in the germline V gene. The CDR3 spans 16 residues. The CDR3 here is CAISDQTAQGGYGYTF. CDR3 in DNA: TGTGCCATCAGTGACCAGACCGCCCAGGGGGGCTATGGCTACACCTTC.

This clone was observed once. The chain uses TRBV28 and TRBJ1-3, with no clear D. The CDR3 contains 12 residues. Germline loops: CDR1 MDHEN, CDR2 SYDVKM. Trimming took off 10 bases at V and 1 base at J, with 8 bases between the two ends. The CDR3 DNA reads as TGTGCCACCGCGGGTTCTGGAAACACCATATATTTT. It codes for CATAGSGNTIYF.

The chain recombines TRBV7-9 with TRBJ2-5; 12 nucleotides line up with TRBD2. Germline V gene data show CDR1 as SEHNR and CDR2 as FQNEAQ (reference sequence). V was pared by 1 base and J by 2 bases, with 8 bases of the junction left unmatched. The CDR3 runs to 18 residues. The CDR3 nucleotides read TGTGCCAGCAGCTTAGGCCTAGCGGGAGGGTTGACACAAGAGACCCAGTACTTC. This gives the protein CASSLGLAGGLTQETQYF.

The chain carries TRBV7-9 and TRBJ1-1; no firm D call. This CDR3 region has 13 residues. Trimming removed 3 bases from V and 2 bases from J, with 7 bases in between. Germline CDR1 reads SEHNR; CDR2 reads FQNEAQ (reference sequence). DNA for the CDR3: TGTGCCAGCAGCTTGACGGGAAACACTGAAGCTTTCTTT. This gives the protein CASSLTGNTEAFF.

This clone was seen just once. The chain recombines TRBV28 with TRBJ2-1; TRBD2 matches at 16 bases. This CDR3 has 19 residues. After removal of 5 bases from V and 5 bases from J, the junction contained 12 bases not matched to a gene. The germline V gene has CDR1 MDHEN and CDR2 SYDVKM. The CDR3 region is CASSPTGTSGRAGDNEQFF. CDR3 DNA sequence: TGTGCCAGCAGTCCAACGGGGACTAGCGGGAGGGCGGGGGACAATGAGCAGTTCTTC.

This chain links TRBV19 with TRBJ2-1; 8 bases match TRBD1. Germline-derived CDR1 and CDR2 are LNHDA and SQIVND (reference sequence). Germline trimming cut 1 base from V and 3 bases from J; bases unmatched to any gene: 5. There are 16 residues in the CDR3. This CDR3 is CASSIGTGLYYNEQFF. The CDR3 bases are TGTGCCAGTAGTATAGGGACAGGGCTTTACTACAATGAGCAGTTCTTC.

The chain recombines TRBV5-8 with TRBJ2-3; D might be TRBD2 (5 bases). Trimming stripped 6 bases from V and 3 bases from J, with 17 bases between. This CDR3 spans 15 amino acids. Germline V CDR1 and CDR2: SGHTS, YDEGEE. The CDR3 sequence: CASTLRTGTTDTQYF. The CDR3 nucleotides are TGTGCCAGCACCCTTCGGACGGGAACGACAGATACGCAGTATTTT. The complete variable domain, with remaining parts taken from reference TRBV5-8 and TRBJ2-3, reads EAGVTQSPTHLIKTRGQQATLRCSPISGHTSVYWYQQALGLGLQFLLWYDEGEERNRGNFPPRFSGRQFPNYSSELNVNALELEDSALYLCASTLRTGTTDTQYFGPGTRLTVL.

The genes are TRBV5-1 and TRBJ2-1, with D possibly TRBD1 on 5 matching bases. Germline V gene sequence: CDR1 SGHRS, CDR2 YFSETQ. The length of the CDR3 is 16 residues. V gave up 0 bases and J gave up 0 bases, with 10 bases separating them. The CDR3 loop reads CASSLGQQSSYNEQFF. The CDR3 DNA reads TGCGCCAGCAGCTTGGGACAGCAGTCCTCCTACAATGAGCAGTTCTTC.

The V and J genes are TRBV7-9 and TRBJ2-2; possible D gene TRBD1, 5 bases. Between the trimmed V and J ends, which lost 1 base and 4 bases, there was a span of 7 bases. The CDR3 sequence is 14 residues long. Germline CDR1 is SEHNR and CDR2 is FQNEAQ (reference sequence). This CDR3 is CASSLDRPTGELFF. CDR3 sequence (DNA): TGTGCCAGCAGCTTAGACAGGCCCACCGGGGAGCTGTTTTTT.

The chain combines TRBV15 with TRBJ2-7; TRBD2 agrees at 8 bases. CDR1 and CDR2 from the germline V gene are LNHNV and YYDKDF (reference sequence). J lost 3 bases, V lost 0 bases, and 7 bases had no gene match. CDR3 length equals 16 residues. The CDR3: CATSRDLGTSGYEQYF. The CDR3 DNA sequence: TGTGCCACCAGCAGAGATTTAGGAACTAGCGGCTACGAGCAGTACTTC.

This chain links TRBV6-2 or TRBV6-3 with TRBJ1-3; D uncertain. V lost 6 bases to trimming and J lost 2 bases, with 17 bases between them. Germline assignment: CDR1 MNHEY and CDR2 SVGEGT. The CDR3 runs to 16 residues. Written as DNA, the CDR3 is TGTGCCAGCAGCTATACCTCCGGTAGAACTGGAAACACCATATATTTT. Its protein is CASSYTSGRTGNTIYF.

The J gene is TRBJ1-1, the V gene TRBV23-1; no definite D call. TRBV23-1 is marked as an open reading frame, function uncertain. The CDR3 is made up of 13 amino acids. Trimming removed 2 bases at V and 10 bases at J, with 14 bases between. Here the CDR3 reads CASSQNSCRSAFF. The CDR3 nucleotides are TGCGCCAGCAGTCAAAACTCTTGCCGGTCAGCTTTCTTT.

This clone was recorded only once. The rearrangement uses TRBV28 and TRBJ1-2; tentative D call: TRBD1 (5 bases). From germline, CDR1 is MDHEN and CDR2 SYDVKM. The V gene lost 3 bases and the J gene lost 0 bases, with 11 bases spanning the gap. The CDR3 loop spans 15 amino acids. The CDR3, as DNA: TGTGCCAGCAGTTTGGGTACAGGTTCTAACTATGGCTACACCTTC. It encodes CASSLGTGSNYGYTF.

The J gene is TRBJ2-3, the V gene TRBV7-9, with TRBD1 identical over 7 bases. Per the germline V gene, CDR1 is SEHNR and CDR2 is FQNEAQ (reference sequence). With 5 bases clipped from V and 3 bases from J, the junction kept 5 bases outside the gene matches. The CDR3 is 14 amino acids. CDR3 region: CASSTTGRTDTQYF. CDR3 coding DNA: TGTGCCAGCAGCACGACAGGGCGGACAGATACGCAGTATTTT. Full variable domain (outside the CDR3, taken from reference TRBV7-9 and TRBJ2-3): DTGVSQNPRHKITKRGQNVTFRCDPISEHNRLYWYRQTLGQGPEFLTYFQNEAQLEKSRLLSDRFSAERPKGSFSTLEIQRTEQGDSAMYLCASSTTGRTDTQYFGPGTRLTVL.

The chain carries TRBV3-1 (or the pseudogene TRBV3-2) and TRBJ2-2, with 7 positions matching TRBD2. The V segment lost 3 bases and the J segment 7 bases; nucleotides outside the gene matches: 5. Germline V CDR1 and CDR2: LGHDT, YNNKEL (reference sequence). The CDR3 covers 14 residues. In DNA, the CDR3 is TGTGCCAGCAGCCAGAGGGAGGGGAGCGGGGAGCTGTTTTTT. Amino acids: CASSQREGSGELFF.

This clone has only a few counts. The CDR3 is CASSQRGWGSSTSEQYF. CDR3 DNA sequence: TGTGCCAGCTCCCAACGGGGGTGGGGGAGCAGCACAAGCGAGCAGTACTTC. J is TRBJ2-7 and V is TRBV2, with TRBD2 as a possible D gene (6 bases). V lost 8 bases to trimming and J lost 6 bases, with 29 bases between them. Germline V gene data show CDR1 as SNHLY and CDR2 as FYNNEI. The CDR3 is 17 amino acids. The whole variable domain, remainder taken from reference TRBV2 and TRBJ2-7, is EPEVTQTPSHQVTQMGQEVILRCVPISNHLYFYWYRQILGQKVEFLVSFYNNEISEKSEIFDDQFSVERPDGSNFTLKIRSTKLEDSAMYFCASSQRGWGSSTSEQYFGPGTRLTVT.

The rearrangement joins TRBV6-4 to TRBJ1-1; 7 positions match TRBD1. The V gene end was trimmed by 0 bases and the J gene end by 4 bases; junction bases not matched to a gene: 11. The germline V gene has CDR1 MRHNA and CDR2 SNTAGT. The CDR3 has 17 amino acids. In DNA form, the CDR3 reads TGTGCCAGCAGTGACTCGAACAGGGGAGTTAGTACCACTGAAGCTTTCTTT. Protein sequence: CASSDSNRGVSTTEAFF.

V gene TRBV7-2 combines with J gene TRBJ2-1; 13 bases map to TRBD2. The length of the CDR3 is 13 residues. V lost 8 bases to trimming and J lost 6 bases; unmatched junction nucleotides: 1. Germline lookup yields CDR1 SGHTA and CDR2 FQGNSA. In DNA form, the CDR3 reads TGTGCCAGCGGGACTAGCGGGATCAATGAGCAGTTCTTC. Translating it yields CASGTSGINEQFF.

V gene TRBV7-9 combines with J gene TRBJ1-2; no clear D. In germline, CDR1 is SEHNR, CDR2 FQNEAQ (reference sequence). The CDR3 is made up of 14 amino acids. The germline V and J ends were trimmed by 7 bases and 0 bases, with 12 bases remaining between them. CDR3 nucleotides: TGTGCCAGCACCAATTCACCAGCTAACTATGGCTACACCTTC. As protein: CASTNSPANYGYTF.

The V gene is TRBV4-1, the J gene TRBJ1-2; 7 bases match TRBD1. The V segment lost 1 base and the J segment 2 bases; nucleotides outside the gene matches: 7. There are 16 residues in the CDR3. From germline, CDR1 is MGHRA and CDR2 YSYEKL. The chain's CDR3 is CASSQVIRDSNYGYTF. The CDR3 DNA reads as TGCGCCAGCAGCCAAGTCATCCGGGACAGCAACTATGGCTACACCTTC.

V is TRBV4-3 and J is TRBJ2-1; 8 nucleotides line up with TRBD2. The CDR3 sequence is 15 residues long. Germline CDR1 reads LGHNA; CDR2 reads YSLEER. The V gene end was trimmed by 1 base and the J gene end by 4 bases; junction bases not matched to a gene: 3. CDR3 in amino acids: CASSQGSGNYNEQFF. The CDR3 region has the DNA TGCGCCAGCAGCCAAGGTAGCGGGAATTACAATGAGCAGTTCTTC.